This entry lists 2 T cell receptor beta chains sequenced from one sample in a study of control samples from healthy donors and cancer patients. Sequencing was performed with immunoSEQ multiplex PCR; in TCRdb, only in-frame clones are kept and a portion is missing. The sample yields 60,000 to 75,000 clones, over 75% seen once. The sample was blood. The receptors stem from a man in his forties in good health.

The CDR3, as DNA: TGTGCCAGCAGCTTGGAGACTGAAGCTTTCTTT. It translates to CASSLETEAFF. The chain is built from TRBV5-6 and TRBJ1-1; D not certain. V shed 0 bases and J shed 5 bases, with 2 bases lying between them. The CDR3 length is 11 residues. CDR1 is SGHDT, CDR2 YYEEEE, per germline.

This chain uses TRBV7-2 with TRBJ2-7; 9 bases align to TRBD2. The J segment lost 5 bases and the V segment lost 1 base, leaving 3 bases of the junction unmatched. The CDR3 is 14 amino acids. The V gene's germline CDR1 is SGHTA and CDR2 FQGNSA. The chain's CDR3 is CASSLGGLADEQYF. The CDR3 coding sequence is TGTGCCAGCAGCTTAGGGGGACTAGCCGACGAGCAGTACTTC.